This T cell receptor (beta chain) was recorded in a study of T cell changes during pregnancy in multiple sclerosis. The germline gives CDR1 PRHDT, CDR2 FYEKMQ (reference sequence). The CDR3 has 17 amino acids. With 0 bases removed from V and 6 bases from J, the gap between germline ends came to 20 bases. Here immunoSEQ multiplex PCR was the method, and the copy in TCRdb shows in-frame clones only, minus some. The table lists fewer than 60,000 clones, approximately 90% of them singletons. This material consisted of CD8+ T cells from peripheral blood mononuclear cells, taken after pregnancy. The chain couples TRBV13 to TRBJ1-1; tentatively, D is TRBD1 (5 bases). The TCR sequence derives from a female donor with multiple sclerosis, enrolled in a pregnancy study. The CDR3 here is CASSLGGPGTGGPEAFF. For the CDR3, the DNA is TGTGCCAGCAGCTTAGGCGGTCCCGGGACGGGAGGGCCTGAAGCTTTCTTT. The full variable domain, with the rest looked up from reference TRBV13 and TRBJ1-1, is AAGVIQSPRHLIKEKRETATLKCYPIPRHDTVYWYQQGPGQDPQFLISFYEKMQSDKGSIPDRFSAQQFSDYHSELNMSSLELGDSALYFCASSLGGPGTGGPEAFFGQGTRLTVV.